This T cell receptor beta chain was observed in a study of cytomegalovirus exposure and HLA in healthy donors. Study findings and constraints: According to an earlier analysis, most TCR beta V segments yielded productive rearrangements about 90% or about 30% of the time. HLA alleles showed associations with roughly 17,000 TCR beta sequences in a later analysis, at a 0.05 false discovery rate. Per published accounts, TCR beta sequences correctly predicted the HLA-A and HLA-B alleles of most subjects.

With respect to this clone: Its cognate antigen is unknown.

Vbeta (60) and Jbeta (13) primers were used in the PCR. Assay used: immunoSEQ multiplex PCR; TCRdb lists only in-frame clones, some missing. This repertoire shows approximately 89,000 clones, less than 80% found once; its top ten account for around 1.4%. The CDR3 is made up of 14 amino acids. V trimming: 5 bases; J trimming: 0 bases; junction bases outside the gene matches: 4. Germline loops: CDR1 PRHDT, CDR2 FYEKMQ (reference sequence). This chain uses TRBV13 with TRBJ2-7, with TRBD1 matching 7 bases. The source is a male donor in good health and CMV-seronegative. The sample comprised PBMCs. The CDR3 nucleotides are TGTGCCAGCAGCCCCGGGACAGACTCCTACGAGCAGTACTTC. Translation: CASSPGTDSYEQYF. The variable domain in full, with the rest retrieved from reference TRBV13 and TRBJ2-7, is AAGVIQSPRHLIKEKRETATLKCYPIPRHDTVYWYQQGPGQDPQFLISFYEKMQSDKGSIPDRFSAQQFSDYHSELNMSSLELGDSALYFCASSPGTDSYEQYFGPGTRLTVT.